Below, 23 T cell receptor beta chains from the same sample are listed, as sequenced in a study of shared clonotypes between healthy human individuals. Generated by immunoSEQ multiplex PCR, the TCRdb table keeps only in-frame clones and is missing some. The profile shows roughly 1,000,000 clones, 78% of them singletons. Material: memory CD4+ T cells from PBMCs. Subset defined: CD45RA-negative fraction. The receptors derive from a man aged 18 to 29 in good health. Some clones in this sample may be carry-over from other donors' samples.

This clone was recorded many times. Distinct nucleotide sequences in the sample also encode this CDR3. The rearrangement joins TRBV7-3 to TRBJ2-3; D might be TRBD2 (5 bases). Germline V gene lookup returns CDR1 SGHTA and CDR2 FQGTGA. The V end lost 1 base, the J end lost 0 bases, and 5 bases lay between the germline ends. This CDR3 is 14 amino acids long. The CDR3 is CASSLSGSTDTQYF. DNA for the CDR3: TGTGCCAGCAGCTTAAGCGGGAGCACAGATACGCAGTATTTT.

The chain carries TRBV29-1 and TRBJ2-7; TRBD2 aligns across 14 bases. V lost 6 bases and J lost 2; bases outside the gene matches: 3. The CDR3 is 14 residues long. Germline lookup yields CDR1 SQVTM and CDR2 ANQGSEA. CDR3 DNA sequence: TGCAGCGTGAAGACTAGCGGGAGGGCCTACGAGCAGTACTTC. It yields the protein CSVKTSGRAYEQYF.

The chain carries TRBV7-2 and TRBJ1-2, with D perhaps TRBD1 (6 bases). Germline values: CDR1 SGHTA, CDR2 FQGNSA. The CDR3 loop spans 14 amino acids. V shed 5 bases and J shed 7 bases, with 17 bases lying between them. The CDR3 DNA reads as TGTGCCAGCAGCGACCTAAAACAGGGAGGTGGCTACACCTTC. This codes for CASSDLKQGGGYTF.

Concerning this clone itself: Its ends do not fully match the called genes, so a read error is possible. This chain uses TRBV10-3 with TRBJ2-3; D may match TRBD1 or TRBD2 (5 bases each). CDR3 length: 15 residues. Germline loops: CDR1 ENHRY, CDR2 SYGVKD. The DNA of the CDR3 is TGTGCCATCAGTGATATGGCTGAGGGAACAGGTACGCAGTATTTT. Translating it yields CAISDMAEGTGTQYF.

The sample holds one count of this clone. The V and J genes are TRBV11-2 and TRBJ1-1; D not certain. The CDR3 extends over 15 amino acids. Germline V CDR1 and CDR2: SGHAT, FQNNGV. V was pared by 1 base and J by 4 bases, with 13 bases between. The CDR3 protein is CASSLVRGKGTEAFF. The CDR3 nucleotides are TGTGCCAGCAGCTTAGTTCGGGGAAAGGGCACTGAAGCTTTCTTT.

The gene calls are TRBV14 and TRBJ2-4; no definite D call. Per the germline V gene, CDR1 is SGHDN and CDR2 is FVKESK. Trimming cost V 0 bases and J 9 bases, with 12 bases left between them. The CDR3 is made up of 14 amino acids. The CDR3 DNA follows: TGTGCCAGCAGCCAAGATTGGCAAATTGCCATTCAGTACTTC. This encodes CASSQDWQIAIQYF.

At least ten counts were recorded for this clone. In DNA, the CDR3 is TGTGCCAGCTCAGGGGCAGAAGGGTACGAGCAGTACTTC. Its translation: CASSGAEGYEQYF. This rearrangement joins TRBV18 to TRBJ2-7, with a weak D call TRBD1 (5 bases). Germline-derived CDR1 and CDR2 are KGHSH and LQKENI. This CDR3 is built from 13 residues. V was shortened by 5 bases and J by 4 bases, with 12 bases between the two germline ends.

The genes are TRBV5-1 and TRBJ2-1; 9 nucleotides line up with TRBD2. V dropped 5 bases and J dropped 5; count of bases not matched to a gene: 8. Germline V gene lookup returns CDR1 SGHRS and CDR2 YFSETQ. This CDR3 region has 15 residues. The CDR3 DNA follows: TGCGCCAGCAGTCGTTTAGCGGGAGTCAACAATGAGCAGTTCTTC. Translated: CASSRLAGVNNEQFF. The variable domain in full, with the rest retrieved from reference TRBV5-1 and TRBJ2-1, is KAGVTQTPRYLIKTRGQQVTLSCSPISGHRSVSWYQQTPGQGLQFLFEYFSETQRNKGNFPGRFSGRQFSNSRSEMNVSTLELGDSALYLCASSRLAGVNNEQFFGPGTRLTVL.

This chain connects TRBV5-1 to TRBJ2-2; no clear D gene. Germline-derived CDR1 and CDR2 are SGHRS and YFSETQ. V dropped 0 bases and J dropped 0 bases, with 9 bases sitting between them. There are 16 residues in the CDR3. The CDR3 spells CASSLGGLSNTGELFF. CDR3 nucleotides: TGCGCCAGCAGCTTGGGTGGGCTATCGAACACCGGGGAGCTGTTTTTT.

The chain recombines TRBV10-3 with TRBJ2-6; 8 bases map to TRBD1. This CDR3 has 15 residues. J gave up 2 bases and V 8 bases, and 5 bases lay outside the gene matches. Germline CDR1 reads ENHRY; CDR2 reads SYGVKD. The CDR3 DNA is TGTGCCATCTCCCCACAGGGGGCTGGGGCCAACGTCCTGACTTTC. Amino acids: CAISPQGAGANVLTF.

Concerning this clone itself: Other DNA sequences in this specimen translate into the identical CDR3. This chain links TRBV5-1 with TRBJ1-2, with D unclear. Germline lookup yields CDR1 SGHRS and CDR2 YFSETQ. CDR3 size: 13 residues. The V end lost 3 bases, the J end lost 4 bases, and 10 bases lay between the germline ends. The CDR3 loop is CASSSDGSYGYTF. The CDR3 bases are TGCGCCAGCAGCTCCGACGGCTCCTATGGCTACACCTTC.

The genes are TRBV9 and TRBJ2-5; D might be TRBD2 (6 bases). Germline values: CDR1 SGDLS, CDR2 YYNGEE. V gave up 0 bases and J gave up 4 bases, with 13 bases separating them. The CDR3 is 15 amino acids. DNA of the CDR3: TGTGCCAGCAGCGTAGCGGGAGAGCGTCGAGAGACCCAGTACTTC. It translates to CASSVAGERRETQYF. Supplemented by reference TRBV9 and TRBJ2-5, the full variable domain reads DSGVTQTPKHLITATGQRVTLRCSPRSGDLSVYWYQQSLDQGLQFLIQYYNGEERAKGNILERFSAQQFPDLHSELNLSSLELGDSALYFCASSVAGERRETQYFGPGTRLLVL.

This clone has only one observation. The chain links TRBV6-6 to TRBJ2-7; TRBD1 might be the D (6 bases). The length of the CDR3 is 14 residues. Trimming stripped 6 bases from V and 3 bases from J, with 15 bases between. Germline V CDR1 and CDR2: MNHNY, SVGAGI (reference sequence). The CDR3 sequence: CASSYTTDSYEQYF. CDR3 DNA: TGTGCCAGCAGCTACACGACGGACAGCTACGAGCAGTACTTC.

This chain uses TRBV9 with TRBJ2-5; D is unclear. Germline V CDR1 and CDR2: SGDLS, YYNGEE. The CDR3 is 16 residues long. Trimming removed 4 bases at V and 1 base at J, with 17 bases between. The CDR3 nucleotides read TGTGCCAGCAGCCCCTTGCTGGCGGAGAGCCAAGAGACCCAGTACTTC. Translation: CASSPLLAESQETQYF.

V usage is TRBV7-6 and J usage is TRBJ1-3, with a possible D match to TRBD1 (6 bases). V gave up 2 bases and J gave up 2 bases, with 10 bases separating them. The CDR3 spans 15 residues. Germline lookup yields CDR1 SGHVS and CDR2 FNYEAQ. CDR3: CASSLKQGAGNTIYF. The CDR3 DNA reads TGTGCCAGCAGCTTAAAACAGGGAGCTGGAAACACCATATATTTT.

The chain recombines TRBV19 with TRBJ2-7; 9 nucleotides agree with TRBD2. The CDR3 loop spans 13 amino acids. Germline V CDR1 and CDR2: LNHDA, SQIVND (reference sequence). Losses at the gene ends were 4 bases for V and 7 bases for J; bases not matched to a gene: 5. The CDR3 sequence is CASSTGLAYEQYF. The CDR3, as DNA: TGTGCCAGTAGTACTGGACTAGCGTATGAGCAGTACTTC.

The gene calls are TRBV2 and TRBJ1-4, with 8 bases matching TRBD1. This CDR3 region has 13 residues. Germline assignment: CDR1 SNHLY and CDR2 FYNNEI. With 3 bases clipped from V and 11 bases from J, the junction kept 5 bases outside the gene matches. As DNA, the CDR3 is TGTGCCAGCAGTGACAGGGGGCAGGGGAAACTGTTTTTT. Translating gives CASSDRGQGKLFF. The variable domain in full, completed from reference TRBV2 and TRBJ1-4, reads EPEVTQTPSHQVTQMGQEVILRCVPISNHLYFYWYRQILGQKVEFLVSFYNNEISEKSEIFDDQFSVERPDGSNFTLKIRSTKLEDSAMYFCASSDRGQGKLFFGSGTQLSVL.

Only one count was recorded for this clone. V is TRBV28 and J is TRBJ1-2; D is perhaps TRBD1 (6 bases). There are 12 residues in the CDR3. Germline V gene lookup returns CDR1 MDHEN and CDR2 SYDVKM. Trimming left V 6 bases short and J 6 bases short, with 11 bases between. CDR3 protein: CASRTGQHGYTF. Written as DNA, the CDR3 is TGTGCCAGCAGAACTGGACAGCATGGCTACACCTTC.

The CDR3 reads CASSFRQLGRSGANVLTF. The CDR3 DNA follows: TGTGCCAGCAGTTTCCGGCAGCTTGGTCGCTCTGGGGCCAACGTCCTGACTTTC. The V call is TRBV27, the J call TRBJ2-6; D is uncertain. The V and J ends lost 3 bases and 0 bases respectively, with 15 bases between them. This CDR3 region has 18 residues. CDR1 is MNHEY and CDR2 is SMNVEV in the germline V gene (reference sequence).

The V gene is TRBV9, the J gene TRBJ1-2; perhaps TRBD1 as D (6 bases). Germline CDR1 and CDR2: SGDLS and YYNGEE. The CDR3 is 13 amino acids. Trimming stripped 7 bases from V and 2 bases from J, with 12 bases between. In DNA, the CDR3 is TGTGCCAGCGCAGGGGTCTTGAACTATGGCTACACCTTC. It specifies CASAGVLNYGYTF.

The chain carries TRBV6-4 and TRBJ2-7; D is unclear. This CDR3 spans 15 amino acids. V was shortened by 5 bases and J by 2 bases, with 16 bases between the two germline ends. The germline CDR1 and CDR2 sequences are MRHNA and SNTAGT. CDR3: CASSRRQVTTYEQYF. As DNA, the CDR3 is TGTGCCAGCAGTCGGAGACAAGTCACCACCTACGAGCAGTACTTC.

This clone has just a few counts. The chain uses TRBV12-5 and TRBJ2-1; 14 bases fit TRBD2. Germline V CDR1 and CDR2: LGHNT, FRNRAP. Unmatched junction bases numbered 4, after V lost 6 bases and J lost 6 bases. This CDR3 spans 15 amino acids. The CDR3 loop is CASGRGLAGGNEQFF. The CDR3 DNA reads as TGTGCTAGTGGCAGAGGACTAGCGGGAGGCAATGAGCAGTTCTTC.

The V gene is TRBV27, the J gene TRBJ2-7, with D perhaps TRBD2 (7 bases). V lost 11 bases, J lost 6 bases, and 23 bases lay in between. The CDR3 has 14 residues. CDR1 MNHEY and CDR2 SMNVEV come from the germline V gene (reference sequence). Written as DNA, the CDR3 is TGTGCCTCATCCAATGCGGGGGCCGCCCGCGAGCAGTACTTC. Its protein product is CASSNAGAAREQYF.